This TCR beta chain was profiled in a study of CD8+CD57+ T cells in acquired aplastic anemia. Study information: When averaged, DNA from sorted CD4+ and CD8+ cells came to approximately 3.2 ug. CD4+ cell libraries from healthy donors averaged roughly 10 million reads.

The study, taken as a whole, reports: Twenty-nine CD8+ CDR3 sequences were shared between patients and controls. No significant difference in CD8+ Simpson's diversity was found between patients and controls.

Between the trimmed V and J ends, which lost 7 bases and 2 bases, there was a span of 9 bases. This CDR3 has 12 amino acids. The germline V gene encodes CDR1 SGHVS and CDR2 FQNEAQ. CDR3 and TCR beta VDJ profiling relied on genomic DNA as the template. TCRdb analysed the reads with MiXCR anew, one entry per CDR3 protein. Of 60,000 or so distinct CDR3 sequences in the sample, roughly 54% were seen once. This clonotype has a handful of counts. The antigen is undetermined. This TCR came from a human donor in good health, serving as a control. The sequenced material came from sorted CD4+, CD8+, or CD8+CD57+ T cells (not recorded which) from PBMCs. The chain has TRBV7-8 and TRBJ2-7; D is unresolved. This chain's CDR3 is CASNFAPYEQYF. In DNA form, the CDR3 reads TGTGCCAGCAACTTCGCCCCCTACGAGCAGTACTTC. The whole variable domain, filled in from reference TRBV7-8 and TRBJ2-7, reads GAGVSQSPRYKVAKRGQDVALRCDPISGHVSLFWYQQALGQGPEFLTYFQNEAQLDKSGLPSDRFFAERPEGSVSTLKIQRTQQEDSAVYLCASNFAPYEQYFGPGTRLTVT.